This entry features one TCR beta chain sequence. Selected positively for CCR7 and CD45RO-negative, naive CD8 cells excluded terminally differentiated effector memory CD45RA+ cells. Nashville, Tennessee was home to all donors, each a Caucasian adult. Germline CDR1 is SGHTA and CDR2 is FQGNSA. The V segment lost 5 bases and the J segment 10 bases; nucleotides outside the gene matches: 14. This CDR3 is built from 15 residues. Data came from immunoSEQ multiplex PCR; TCRdb stores just in-frame clones and leaves some out. The table shows over 2,000,000 clones, with over 85% occurring only once. The data are from a study of shared clonotypes between healthy human individuals.

The chain joins TRBV7-2 to TRBJ2-1; TRBD1 aligns across 7 bases. The sequence was obtained from a man aged 18 to 29 in good health. Some clones in this sample may be carry-over from other donors' samples. The sequenced sample consisted of naive CD8+ T cells from PBMCs. Here the CDR3 DNA reads TGTGCCAGCAGCACCCGACAGGGTGGGTCACAAGAGCAGTTCTTC. It translates to CASSTRQGGSQEQFF.